Listed below are T cell receptor beta chains from one sample, sequenced in a study of T cell clonotyping in hematopoietic cell transplantation. Data came from immunoSEQ multiplex PCR; TCRdb stores just in-frame clones and leaves some out. The sample holds 5,900 or so clones, around 90% seen once. The sample here was peripheral blood mononuclear cells, taken 100 days after allogeneic stem cell transplant. The receptors derive from a male patient aged 40 to 55 who had an allogeneic stem cell transplant from an unrelated donor, so the T cells may come from the graft donor. Some clones in this sample may be carry-over from other donors' samples. The CDR3 runs from the conserved cysteine through the conserved F or W. D genes are given only for firm matches. Clone sizes are given selectively: once, few, many, or a class where the clone is expanded.

TRBV30	TRBJ1-2	-	-	TGTGCCTGGATAGACTGGGGCGCATATTATGGCTACACCTTC	CAWIDWGAYYGYTF
TRBV9	TRBJ1-3	-	-	TGTGCCAGCAGCCCCGACTCTGGAAACACCATATATTTT	CASSPDSGNTIYF
TRBV5-1	TRBJ1-5	-	-	TGCGCCAGCAGCTTGGGAAGGGCGGGTCAGCCCCAGCATTTT	CASSLGRAGQPQHF
TRBV5-1	TRBJ1-2	-	TRBD1	TGCGCCAGCAGCCAAGACAGGGACGGCTACACCTTC	CASSQDRDGYTF
TRBV30	TRBJ1-6	-	-	TGTGCCTGGGAGGGACTCTATAATTCACCCCTCCACTTT	CAWEGLYNSPLHF
TRBV29-1	TRBJ2-7	-	TRBD1	TGCAGCGTTCCTGCTTGGGACAGTCTCTCCTACGAGCAGTACTTC	CSVPAWDSLSYEQYF
TRBV4-1	TRBJ1-5	few	-	TGCGCCAGCAGCCAAGCTTGGTCGGGAAGCAATCAGCCCCAGCATTTT	CASSQAWSGSNQPQHF
TRBV30	TRBJ1-6	-	-	TGTGCCTGGAGTGTAATTGGGGGGATTAATTCACCCCTCCACTTT	CAWSVIGGINSPLHF
TRBV5-4	TRBJ2-2	-	-	TGTGCCAGCAGCTTGTATTCGGTAGGCACCGGGGAGCTGTTTTTT	CASSLYSVGTGELFF
TRBV27	TRBJ2-7	-	TRBD2	TGTGCCAGCAGTTTACTCCTAGCGGGCGGTCTCCACGAGCAGTACTTC	CASSLLLAGGLHEQYF
TRBV11-1	TRBJ2-4	-	-	TGTGCCAGCAGCCCTATGGGAGTGGAGGACATTCAGTACTTC	CASSPMGVEDIQYF
TRBV5-6	TRBJ2-7	-	-	TGTGCCAGCAGCGGGGGAAGATACGAGCAGTACTTC	CASSGGRYEQYF
TRBV9	TRBJ2-2	-	-	TGTGCCAGCAGCGACAACACCGGGGAGCTGTTTTTT	CASSDNTGELFF
TRBV7-2	TRBJ2-3	-	-	TGTGCCAGCACCCCACGTAGGGTAGCAGATACGCAGTATTTT	CASTPRRVADTQYF
TRBV29-1	TRBJ2-1	-	-	TGCAGCGTTGAAGATCGTGGCAATGAGCAGTTCTTC	CSVEDRGNEQFF
TRBV2	TRBJ2-1	-	-	TGTGCCAGCAGTGTCAACCGCAATGAGCAGTTCTTC	CASSVNRNEQFF
TRBV19	TRBJ1-5	-	-	TGTGCCAGTAGTATGAGAGGTGCGCCCCAGCATTTT	CASSMRGAPQHF